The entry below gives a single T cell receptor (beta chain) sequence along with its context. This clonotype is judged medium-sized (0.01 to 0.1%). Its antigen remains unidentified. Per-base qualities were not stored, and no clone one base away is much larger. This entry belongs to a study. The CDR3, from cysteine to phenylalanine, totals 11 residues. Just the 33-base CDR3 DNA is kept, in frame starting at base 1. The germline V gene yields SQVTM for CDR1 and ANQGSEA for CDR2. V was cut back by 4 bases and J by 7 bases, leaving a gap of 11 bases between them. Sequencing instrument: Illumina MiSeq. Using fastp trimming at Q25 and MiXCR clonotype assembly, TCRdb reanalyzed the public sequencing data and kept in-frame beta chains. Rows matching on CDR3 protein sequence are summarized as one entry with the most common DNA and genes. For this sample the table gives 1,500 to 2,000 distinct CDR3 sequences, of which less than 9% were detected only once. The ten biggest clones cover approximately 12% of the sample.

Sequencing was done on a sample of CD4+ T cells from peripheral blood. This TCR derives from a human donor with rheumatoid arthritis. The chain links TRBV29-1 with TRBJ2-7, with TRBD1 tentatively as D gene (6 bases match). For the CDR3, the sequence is CSVVRGQEQYF. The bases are TGCAGCGTTGTGAGGGGACAAGAGCAGTACTTC.